Following are 9 T cell receptor beta chains from one sample sequenced in a study of blood T cell repertoires in COVID-19. Measured with immunoSEQ multiplex PCR; TCRdb has only the in-frame clones, and not every one. The data contain about 200,000 clones, around 87% of them singletons. The sequenced sample was peripheral blood. These receptors originate from a man between 60 and 75 years old with acute or convalescent COVID-19.

CDR3 bases: TGTGCCACCAGCAGAGATACAGGGACTGGAAACACCATATATTTT. Translated: CATSRDTGTGNTIYF. The rearrangement links TRBV15 to TRBJ1-3, with D perhaps matching TRBD1 (6 bases). V was cut by 0 bases and J by 2 bases, with 8 bases left in between. The CDR3 runs to 15 residues. CDR1 LNHNV and CDR2 YYDKDF come from the germline V gene (reference sequence).

In its sample, this clone was seen once. This chain connects TRBV25-1 to TRBJ2-7; a possible D gene is TRBD1 (8 bases). Trimming pared 2 bases from V and 5 bases from J, leaving 16 bases between. The germline gives CDR1 MGHDK, CDR2 SYGVNS. CDR3 length equals 15 residues. The CDR3 sequence is CASSEQGAGRDEQYF. The CDR3 nucleotides are TGTGCCAGCAGTGAACAGGGGGCTGGGAGGGACGAGCAGTACTTC.

This clone has a handful of counts. The chain links TRBV6-2 or TRBV6-3 to TRBJ2-2, with D possibly matching TRBD2 (7 bases). Trimming left V 3 bases short and J 7 bases short, with 15 bases between. The germline gives CDR1 MNHEY, CDR2 SVGEGT. The length of the CDR3 is 15 residues. The CDR3 bases are TGTGCCAGCAGTTATGGGGGGGCTCTGTACGGGGAGCTGTTTTTT. Translated, it gives CASSYGGALYGELFF.

The chain uses TRBV4-2 and TRBJ2-2; TRBD2 agrees at 8 bases. The CDR3 runs to 14 residues. V trimming: 4 bases; J trimming: 5 bases; junction bases outside the gene matches: 3. Germline V gene data show CDR1 as LGHNA and CDR2 as YNFKEQ. The CDR3 bases are TGTGCCAGCAGCCGCCGGGGGGGTACCGGGGAGCTGTTTTTT. Protein product: CASSRRGGTGELFF.

The chain links TRBV27 to TRBJ1-1, with D unresolved. Germline values: CDR1 MNHEY, CDR2 SMNVEV (reference sequence). V was cut by 2 bases and J by 4 bases, with 11 bases left in between. This CDR3 is 14 amino acids long. This chain's CDR3 is CASSLREKRTEAFF. The DNA for the CDR3 is TGTGCCAGCAGTTTACGGGAGAAACGCACTGAAGCTTTCTTT.

V gene TRBV4-1 combines with J gene TRBJ2-1; D gene uncertain. Germline CDR1 is MGHRA and CDR2 is YSYEKL. The V gene lost 1 base and the J gene lost 3 bases, with 7 bases spanning the gap. The CDR3 consists of 14 residues. CDR3 in DNA: TGCGCCAGCAGCCAAGGGTTCGGCTACAATGAGCAGTTCTTC. It yields the protein CASSQGFGYNEQFF.

V gene TRBV30 combines with J gene TRBJ2-3; 7 positions match TRBD2. CDR1 is GTSNPN, CDR2 SVGIG, per germline (reference sequence). The J segment lost 2 bases and the V segment lost 4 bases, leaving 9 bases of the junction unmatched. The CDR3 covers 15 residues. DNA of the CDR3: TGTGCCTGGATCAACCGGGACTACCCCACAGATACGCAGTATTTT. As protein: CAWINRDYPTDTQYF.

The chain employs TRBV6-5 and TRBJ2-5, with 10 bases lining up with TRBD1. CDR1 is MNHEY, CDR2 SVGAGI, per germline. V dropped 5 bases and J dropped 5; count of bases not matched to a gene: 8. The CDR3 has 15 residues. CDR3 sequence: CASSPKTGGVETQYF. In DNA form, the CDR3 reads TGTGCCAGCAGTCCGAAGACAGGGGGCGTTGAGACCCAGTACTTC.

This clone was observed a handful of times. CDR3: CASSPNGLGGRSPLHF. The CDR3 bases are TGTGCCAGCAGCCCCAATGGTCTCGGAGGGAGATCACCCCTCCACTTT. The chain has TRBV11-2 and TRBJ1-6; D uncertain. The CDR3 totals 16 residues. Trimming took 5 bases from V and 10 from J, leaving 21 bases between them. Per germline, CDR1 SGHAT and CDR2 FQNNGV.